Listed here is a single TCR beta chain. This clonotype was detected only a few times. Its antigen is still unknown. Per-base qualities were not stored, and no clone one base away is much larger. These data are taken from a study of T-cell memory formation after mild COVID-19 (dated by TCRdb to the early 2020s). With respect to the entire study: Most TCR sequence clusters were specific to one of the two donors. T-cell clones expanding and contracting after mild COVID-19 in two donors were tracked by longitudinal TCRalpha and TCRbeta repertoire sequencing. Two young, previously healthy adult volunteers, one female and one male, were included in the cohort. What the study reported, not specific to this receptor: Balanced CD4/CD8 phenotypes were observed for clones contracting from day 15 to 85, whereas a bias towards CD4+ was observed for a second wave of clones expanding from day 15 to 37. Contracting CD4+ clones were found mainly in CM and EM memory subsets, while CD8+ clones were enriched in EMRA. The second-wave clones that peaked on day 37 were not confirmed to be SARS-CoV-2 specific. Some responding clones were detected in pre-infection memory, which suggested that pre-existing cross-reactive memory T cells had joined the SARS-CoV-2 response. The study covered only a couple of mild cases, and larger cohorts including severe cases with pre-infection samples were considered necessary.

Here V drops 7 bases and J drops 1 base, and the junction holds 10 bases not matched to any gene. The CDR3 holds 16 amino acids from the cysteine to the phenylalanine. Here the CDR3 DNA is all that survives: 48 bases in frame from base 1. In the germline V gene, CDR1 corresponds to MNHNS and CDR2 to SASEGT. Ficoll-Paque density gradient centrifugation was used to isolate PBMCs. TCRdb names Illumina NovaSeq 6000 as the instrument used. cDNA libraries for TCRalpha and TCRbeta were prepared by 5'RACE using constant-segment primers, with sample barcodes and unique molecular identifiers added. RNA was extracted from every sample with Trizol reagent. The libraries were amplified in two PCR steps, and the second step added a second sample barcode and Illumina TruSeq adapters. Sequencing of the libraries was done on an Illumina NovaSeq, producing 2 x 150 bp paired-end reads. The original methods were these. Reads were demultiplexed and collapsed into UMI-guided consensus sequences with migec v1.2.7. Using mixcr v2.1.11, UMI consensuses were aligned to TRA and TRB V and J templates and then assembled into clonotypes. Expanded or contracted clonotypes were those called significant by both edgeR and NoisET, with noise models trained on biological replicates. For edgeR calls, a false discovery rate-adjusted p below 0.01 and a log2 fold-change threshold of 1 were applied. As an exploratory analysis of dynamics, max-normalized trajectories of the 1000 most abundant clonotypes were examined by PCA with hierarchical clustering. Separately sequenced CD4+ and CD8+ repertoires were used to assign a CD4 or CD8 phenotype to each responding clone. In-frame beta chains were kept once TCRdb had trimmed the public reads at Q25 with fastp and called clones with MiXCR. Each entry merges the rows of one CDR3 protein and shows their most common DNA and genes. TCRdb's processing, not the authors' own work, is the source of the V and J calls. This sample lists approximately 290,000 distinct CDR3 sequences; over 7% were detected once. Of the sample, about 20% is held by the ten largest clones.

What was sequenced was PBMCs or a T cell subset sorted from them (not recorded which). The chain uses TRBV6-1 and TRBJ2-1; TRBD1 agrees with 7 junctional bases. The TCR comes from a man younger than 30 who had mild COVID-19 (a few samples of this study predate the infection). The sample titles of this study are shuffled in the database, so cell type and time point are left out; the donor was told from shared clones. The sequence in DNA is TGTGCCAGCACTAGGGGGCCTTCCCGTTCCTACAATGAGCAGTTCTTC. Translated, this is CASTRGPSRSYNEQFF.